This TCR beta chain was sequenced during a study of blood T cell repertoires in COVID-19. Cohorts were determined from participant-reported clinical history. TCRdb keeps only in-frame clones here, not all; method: immunoSEQ multiplex PCR. The repertoire holds 490,000 or so clones, with around 85% as singletons. V lost 7 bases to trimming and J lost 3 bases, with 12 bases between them. Germline CDR1 is LNHDA and CDR2 is SQIVND (reference sequence). The CDR3 sequence is 13 residues long. The sequencing input was PBMCs or T cells enriched from blood (not recorded which). The V gene is TRBV19, the J gene TRBJ1-2; weak D call: TRBD1 (5 bases). The receptor's source is a woman aged 60-70 years who had recovered from COVID-19. The CDR3 DNA is TGTGCCAGTACCGGGGGGACGGACTATGGCTACACCTTC. Translated, it gives CASTGGTDYGYTF.